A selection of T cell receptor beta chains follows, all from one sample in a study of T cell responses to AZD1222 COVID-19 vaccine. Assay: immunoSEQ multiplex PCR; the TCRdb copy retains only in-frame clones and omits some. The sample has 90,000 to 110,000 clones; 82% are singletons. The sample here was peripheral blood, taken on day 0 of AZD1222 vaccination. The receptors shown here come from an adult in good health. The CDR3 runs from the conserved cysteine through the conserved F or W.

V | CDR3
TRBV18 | CASSPTRELEQYF
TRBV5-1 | CASSPTSPNEKLFF
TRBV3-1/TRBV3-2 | CASSRGRGGNNEQFF
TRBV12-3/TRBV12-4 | CAGGSSYGYTF
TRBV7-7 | CASSLEAGGSTDTQYF
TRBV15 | CATSSLLGASGQPQHF
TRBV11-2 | CASSLGLAGGPYNEQFF
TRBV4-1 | CASSPTGDPGQPQHF
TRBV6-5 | CASSYSDTTITTEAFF
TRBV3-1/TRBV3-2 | CASSPRGRGPEKLFF
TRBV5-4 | CASSSTGIRNYGYTF
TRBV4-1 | CASSKPENTEAFF
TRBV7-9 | CASTDKNTEAFF
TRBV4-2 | CASSQDETSAYEQYF
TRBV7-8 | CASSSRRGSNQPQHF
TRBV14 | CASSQGGTVLSGNTIYF
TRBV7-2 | CASSGTVSSYNSPLHF
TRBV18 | CASSRIGTENHYTF
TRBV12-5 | CASGSGLRGMADTQYF
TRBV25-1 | CASSVGDRWGVREKLFF
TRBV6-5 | CASKETGQSGYTF
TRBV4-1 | CASSQDPETGGSYEQYF
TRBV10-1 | CASSESVGPSVVYEQYF
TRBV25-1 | CASSEGLFHEQYF
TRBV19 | CASSTQEILDNQPQHF
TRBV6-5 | CASSRKPSRADEQFF
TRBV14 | CASSQIGQPQHF
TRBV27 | CASSLGTDNSPLHF
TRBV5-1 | CASSPEGATDTQYF
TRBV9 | CASSGIGDRGSMNTEAFF
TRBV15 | CATSRGDRRAHGYTF
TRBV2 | CASYRDLQETQYF
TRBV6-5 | CASSGQANTEAFF
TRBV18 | CASSPAMGTEAFF
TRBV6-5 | CASSKGLAAEQFF
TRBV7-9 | CASSLAEGRTYGYTF
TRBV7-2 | CASTFSGGAGLTNYGYTF
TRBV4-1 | CASSQRGGYTF
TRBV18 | CASSLTGIYGYTF
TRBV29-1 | CSVRTGYQETQYF
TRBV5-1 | CASSDPQGFPFEQYF
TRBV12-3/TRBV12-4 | CASRYEVGKAFF
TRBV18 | CASSQGLENEKLFF
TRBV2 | CASSVSYEQYF
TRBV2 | CASSRTAYQETQYF
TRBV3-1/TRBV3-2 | CASSQPGDRGLIGELFF
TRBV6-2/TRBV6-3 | CASSYSYRQGGTGELFF
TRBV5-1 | CASSLLQGAVTEAFF
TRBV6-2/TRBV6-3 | CASSYSMARDRSLNYGYTF
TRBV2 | CASKDGGDQPQHF
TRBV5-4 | CASSLGRNYGYTF
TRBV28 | CASSRGGQGYGYTF